This is a list of T cell receptor beta chains from one sample in a study of shared clonotypes between healthy human individuals. The protocol was immunoSEQ multiplex PCR, while the TCRdb copy is restricted to in-frame clones and leaves out a portion. The table records more than 400,000 clones, 81% of them present only once. Material: PBMCs. These receptors all stem from a woman in her forties in good health. Some clones in this sample may be carry-over from other donors' samples. Each CDR3 is given without its conserved first and last residue.

V: TRBV5-1
J: TRBJ2-7
CDR3: ASSTQGIGYEQY

V: TRBV9
J: TRBJ2-2
CDR3: ASSVLIANTGELF

V: TRBV15
J: TRBJ2-3
CDR3: ATSRDGGQGSDTQY

V: TRBV5-4
J: TRBJ2-7
CDR3: ASSQDQSGKTTYEQY

V: TRBV19
J: TRBJ2-7
CDR3: ASSRDRTYEQY

V: TRBV11-2
J: TRBJ1-2
CDR3: ASSPILGGNYT

V: TRBV7-9
J: TRBJ2-5
CDR3: ASSSIVDFQETQY

V: TRBV2
J: TRBJ2-1
CDR3: ASSGASGYGEQF

V: TRBV5-6
J: TRBJ2-5
CDR3: ASSLGGVQQTQY

V: TRBV11-3
J: TRBJ2-5
CDR3: ASSLDRGQETQY

V: TRBV5-1
J: TRBJ2-5
CDR3: ASSLGTQTSGMKTQY

V: TRBV6-1
J: TRBJ2-7
CDR3: ASSELTGFYEQY

V: TRBV7-9
J: TRBJ2-7
CDR3: ASSLGSWLAHEQY

V: TRBV11-1
J: TRBJ2-5
CDR3: ASSISSAETQY

V: TRBV9
J: TRBJ2-5
CDR3: ASSPLAWGGETQY

V: TRBV7-8
J: TRBJ2-7
CDR3: ASSLQYEYEQY

V: TRBV10-3
J: TRBJ1-3
CDR3: AISDTGKYGNTIY

V: TRBV7-6
J: TRBJ2-2
CDR3: ASSLRDGELF

V: TRBV2
J: TRBJ2-4
CDR3: ASSDGTLAKNIQY

V: TRBV30
J: TRBJ1-2
CDR3: AWNRDMSGYT

V: TRBV28
J: TRBJ2-1
CDR3: ASSSGTAPDREF

V: TRBV2
J: TRBJ1-4
CDR3: ASRRQGATTPYEKLF

V: TRBV6-5
J: TRBJ2-5
CDR3: ASSARTREETQY

V: TRBV28
J: TRBJ2-2
CDR3: ASSPGPNTGELF

V: TRBV11-2
J: TRBJ2-7
CDR3: ASSSLEGRNEQY

V: TRBV18
J: TRBJ2-7
CDR3: ASSPGTGEY

V: TRBV18
J: TRBJ2-1
CDR3: ASSPRVHHSYNEQF

V: TRBV19
J: TRBJ2-1
CDR3: ASSKETGLYNEQF

V: TRBV7-9
J: TRBJ2-2
CDR3: ASSLGGPNTGELF

V: TRBV5-6
J: TRBJ2-7
CDR3: ASSIPGLAGAYEQY

V: TRBV9
J: TRBJ1-1
CDR3: ASSVATNTEAF

V: TRBV5-6
J: TRBJ2-1
CDR3: ASSSLGLAGGYEQF

V: TRBV10-2
J: TRBJ1-1
CDR3: ASRRDTEAF

V: TRBV10-2
J: TRBJ1-4
CDR3: ASSDRGRDEKLF

V: TRBV20-1
J: TRBJ2-3
CDR3: SASEQEPQY

V: TRBV5-1
J: TRBJ1-1
CDR3: ASSSGQGHTEAF

V: TRBV28
J: TRBJ1-1
CDR3: ASSSGQIEAF

V: TRBV4-2
J: TRBJ2-1
CDR3: ASSRDWDHAYNEQF

V: TRBV6-5
J: TRBJ2-6
CDR3: ASSQSGANVLT

V: TRBV6-5
J: TRBJ2-3
CDR3: ASRDRSTDTQY

V: TRBV2
J: TRBJ2-2
CDR3: ASMGYTNTGELF

V: TRBV5-4
J: TRBJ2-7
CDR3: ASSLPGAGGPREQY

V: TRBV2
J: TRBJ2-7
CDR3: ASEGGTPEQY

V: TRBV7-3
J: TRBJ2-3
CDR3: ASSYQTNPTDTQY

V: TRBV28
J: TRBJ2-7
CDR3: ASSLNRGLIGHEQY

V: TRBV5-8
J: TRBJ2-7
CDR3: ASSLVTYEQY

V: TRBV11-2
J: TRBJ2-1
CDR3: ASSSLTGMEQF

V: TRBV6-6
J: TRBJ2-5
CDR3: ASSYSPDGAATQY

V: TRBV5-1
J: TRBJ1-4
CDR3: ASSPGGTNEKLF

V: TRBV29-1
J: TRBJ1-1
CDR3: SVFPGQTEAF

V: TRBV18
J: TRBJ1-2
CDR3: ASSPSRQGYGYT

V: TRBV19
J: TRBJ2-3
CDR3: ASSIGTGAGDTQY